Following are 14 T cell receptor beta chains from one sample sequenced in a study of Ad26.COV2.S vaccination and SARS-CoV-2 variants. As for treatment: approximately 18 received Ad26.COV2.S at low or high dose, single or two shots; about 5 received placebo; per-sample allocation not given. Sampling was done on day 63 after the first vaccine or placebo injection. The data were produced by immunoSEQ multiplex PCR, yet TCRdb's version contains in-frame clones alone and is incomplete. Of some 500,000 clones in the sample, 85% to 90% were seen once. The sample was peripheral blood, taken in a trial of Ad26.COV2.S vaccine versus placebo. These receptors all stem from a person aged 18-65 years who received the Ad26.COV2.S COVID-19 vaccine or a placebo.

This clone was observed a single time. V and J are TRBV18 and TRBJ1-4; D remains unclear. There are 16 residues in the CDR3. Germline assignment: CDR1 KGHSH and CDR2 LQKENI. V lost 3 bases and J lost 2, with 13 bases in between. DNA of the CDR3: TGTGCCAGCTCACCGAGAGTCGGAGGTACTAATGAAAAACTGTTTTTT. It translates to CASSPRVGGTNEKLFF.

The chain combines TRBV6-5 with TRBJ1-1; 7 bases are a match to TRBD1. The trim removed 2 bases at V and 4 bases at J, leaving 4 bases unmatched. The CDR3 is made up of 14 amino acids. Germline CDR1 and CDR2: MNHEY and SVGAGI. CDR3 DNA: TGTGCCAGCAGTTACATGACAGGGAGCACTGAAGCTTTCTTT. Protein sequence: CASSYMTGSTEAFF.

This clone has just one count. The J gene is TRBJ1-5, the V gene TRBV7-2; TRBD1 might be the D (5 bases). CDR1 and CDR2 (germline): SGHTA, FQGNSA. Between the trimmed V and J ends, which lost 3 bases and 3 bases, there was a span of 9 bases. There are 14 residues in the CDR3. CDR3 amino acids: CASSLRGDNQPQHF. The CDR3 coding sequence is TGTGCCAGCAGCTTGAGGGGAGACAATCAGCCCCAGCATTTT.

This chain connects TRBV5-1 to TRBJ1-2; 8 bases map to TRBD1. The CDR3 consists of 15 residues. The germline V gene has CDR1 SGHRS and CDR2 YFSETQ. V was clipped by 4 bases and J by 8 bases; unmatched bases: 13. The CDR3 reads CASSLEGRGPRGYTF. DNA of the CDR3: TGCGCCAGCAGCCTGGAGGGCAGGGGGCCAAGGGGCTACACCTTC.

The CDR3 DNA follows: TGTGCTAGTGGCGCGTCTGGGACCGGGGAGCTGTTTTTT. Translating gives CASGASGTGELFF. V usage is TRBV12-5 and J usage is TRBJ2-2; no definite D call. V was shortened by 6 bases and J by 5 bases, with 10 bases between the two germline ends. Germline CDR1 LGHNT, CDR2 FRNRAP. The CDR3 contains 13 residues.

This chain connects TRBV5-5 to TRBJ1-3; the D is unclear. V was pared by 4 bases and J by 6 bases, with 8 bases between. The germline gives CDR1 SGHKS, CDR2 YYEKEE (reference sequence). The CDR3 totals 12 residues. CDR3 DNA: TGTGCCAGCAGCCGCCCCCCAAACACCATATATTTT. Encoded protein: CASSRPPNTIYF.

This chain joins TRBV4-3 and TRBJ2-2; D tentatively fits TRBD1 or TRBD2 (5 bases each). This CDR3 has 15 residues. The germline V and J ends were trimmed by 3 bases and 5 bases, with 13 bases remaining between them. Per germline, CDR1 LGHNA and CDR2 YSLEER. The CDR3 DNA follows: TGCGCCAGCAGCCACGCTCTTTGGGGGACCGGGGAGCTGTTTTTT. Translation gives CASSHALWGTGELFF.

The chain is built from TRBV9 and TRBJ2-4, with D hard to call. The V end lost 4 bases, the J end lost 1 base, and 9 bases lay between the germline ends. The germline V gene has CDR1 SGDLS and CDR2 YYNGEE. This CDR3 has 14 residues. CDR3 sequence: CASSKGYAKNIQYF. The CDR3 coding sequence is TGTGCCAGCAGCAAAGGGTACGCCAAAAACATTCAGTACTTC.

The chain combines TRBV18 with TRBJ2-7; D could derive from TRBD1 or TRBD2 (5 bases each). CDR1 and CDR2 from the germline V gene are KGHSH and LQKENI. V dropped 3 bases and J dropped 4 bases, with 13 bases sitting between them. This CDR3 contains 14 residues. CDR3 in DNA: TGTGCCAGCTCACCTCGGGGCAGACTTTACGAGCAGTACGTC. As protein: CASSPRGRLYEQYV.

V is TRBV4-3 and J is TRBJ2-1; 7 bases line up with TRBD2. Looked up from germline, CDR1 is LGHNA and CDR2 is YSLEER. Trimming at V came to 5 bases and at J to 8 bases, leaving 9 bases not matched to a gene. The CDR3 has 14 residues. CDR3 nucleotide sequence: TGCGCCAGCAGCGGGCGGACTAGAGGCGATGAGCAGTTCTTC. Translation: CASSGRTRGDEQFF.

The chain couples TRBV5-1 to TRBJ1-2, with 7 bases aligning to TRBD1. CDR3 size: 13 residues. In germline, CDR1 is SGHRS, CDR2 YFSETQ. V dropped 0 bases and J dropped 10; count of bases not matched to a gene: 6. CDR3 coding DNA: TGCGCCAGCAGCTTGGGGCAGGGGGGACTCTACACCTTC. Translated: CASSLGQGGLYTF.

This sequence joins TRBV2 and TRBJ2-5; weak D call: TRBD2 (5 bases). The germline gives CDR1 SNHLY, CDR2 FYNNEI. V was trimmed by 6 bases and J by 4 bases, leaving 18 bases between them. CDR3 length equals 15 residues. The CDR3 protein is CASSAYGVSGETQYF. The CDR3 bases are TGTGCCAGCAGCGCGTACGGGGTTTCGGGAGAGACCCAGTACTTC.

This chain links TRBV28 with TRBJ1-1, with D tentatively TRBD1 (5 bases). The CDR3 consists of 13 residues. Trimming removed 10 bases from V and 5 bases from J, with 17 bases in between. CDR1 MDHEN and CDR2 SYDVKM come from the germline V gene. The CDR3 is CAISKGRRTEAFF. CDR3 in DNA: TGTGCCATATCTAAGGGGCGCCGGACTGAAGCTTTCTTT.

The rearrangement joins TRBV7-9 to TRBJ2-1; D remains unclear. This CDR3 region has 13 residues. Trimming cost V 1 base and J 5 bases, with 6 bases left between them. Germline CDR1 and CDR2: SEHNR and FQNEAQ (reference sequence). The CDR3 protein is CASSLDRDNEQFF. Written as DNA, the CDR3 is TGTGCCAGCAGCTTAGACCGGGACAATGAGCAGTTCTTC.